This is a list of T cell receptor beta chains from one sample in a study of cytomegalovirus exposure and HLA in healthy donors. Some clones are missing from TCRdb's copy, which holds only in-frame ones; the method was immunoSEQ multiplex PCR. This table has 120,000 or so clones, approximately 75% appearing once. Sample: PBMCs. Every receptor here comes from a man aged 25-40 years in good health and CMV-seronegative. Both conserved end residues are part of each CDR3. A D gene is named only where the DNA matches it firmly. Some rows have no size entry. The others give once, few or many, or a class for an expanded clone.

v_call	clone_size	d_call	j_call	cdr3_aa	cdr3_nt
TRBV6-5	-	TRBD1	TRBJ2-7	CASSGRGQSYEQYF	TGTGCCAGCAGCGGCAGGGGACAGTCCTACGAGCAGTACTTC
TRBV21-1	-	-	TRBJ1-1	CASSKDAATLNTEAFF	TGTGCCAGCAGCAAAGACGCAGCGACCTTGAACACTGAAGCTTTCTTT
TRBV28	once	TRBD2	TRBJ2-2	CASSRMTSGAKAGELFF	TGTGCCAGCAGCCGCATGACTAGCGGGGCCAAGGCCGGGGAGCTGTTTTTT
TRBV5-1	-	TRBD1	TRBJ2-7	CASSRGTGEGYEQYF	TGCGCCAGCAGTCGCGGGACAGGGGAGGGTTACGAGCAGTACTTC
TRBV5-1	-	TRBD2	TRBJ2-5	CASSLGPGGRETQYF	TGCGCCAGCAGCTTGGGACCGGGGGGGCGGGAGACCCAGTACTTC
TRBV18	-	TRBD1	TRBJ1-2	CASSLLTGWGLNGYTF	TGTGCCAGCTCACTCTTGACAGGGTGGGGCTTGAATGGCTACACCTTC
TRBV10-3	-	-	TRBJ2-5	CAISPFGEPEQYF	TGTGCCATCAGTCCTTTCGGGGAACCTGAGCAGTACTTC
TRBV5-1	-	-	TRBJ2-3	CASRNFDRFETDTQYF	TGCGCCAGCAGAAATTTTGACAGGTTCGAGACAGATACGCAGTATTTT
TRBV7-2	-	-	TRBJ1-1	CASSLGPGLNTEAFF	TGTGCCAGCAGCTTAGGTCCAGGTTTGAACACTGAAGCTTTCTTT
TRBV5-1	-	-	TRBJ1-4	CASSLDFVFGTPSENEKLFF	TGCGCCAGCAGCTTGGATTTTGTTTTCGGGACACCCAGCGAGAATGAAAAACTGTTTTTT
TRBV7-9	-	-	TRBJ1-1	CASSLFSDTEAFF	TGTGCCAGCAGCTTATTTTCGGACACTGAAGCTTTCTTT
TRBV30	-	-	TRBJ2-3	CAWNKFGGRDTQYF	TGTGCCTGGAATAAGTTCGGGGGAAGAGATACGCAGTATTTT
TRBV5-4	-	TRBD1	TRBJ1-2	CASSSPGQGAHGYTF	TGTGCCAGCAGCTCGCCGGGACAGGGGGCGCATGGCTACACCTTC
TRBV28	-	-	TRBJ2-3	CAGVAGQGDTQYF	TGTGCCGGGGTAGCGGGCCAGGGGGATACGCAGTATTTT
TRBV13	-	-	TRBJ1-2	CASSLVTGRDGYTF	TGTGCCAGCAGCTTAGTTACAGGGAGGGATGGCTACACCTTC
TRBV28	-	TRBD2	TRBJ2-3	CASSTPRLAIATDTQYF	TGTGCCAGCAGTACCCCCCGACTAGCGATAGCCACAGATACGCAGTATTTT
TRBV18	-	-	TRBJ1-5	CASSLERGQPQHF	TGTGCCAGCTCACTTGAACGGGGTCAGCCCCAGCATTTT
TRBV5-1	-	-	TRBJ1-1	CASSWRRPGNTEAFF	TGCGCCAGCAGCTGGAGACGGCCGGGGAACACTGAAGCTTTCTTT
TRBV5-4	-	-	TRBJ2-6	CASSLGGQGNSGANVLTF	TGTGCCAGCAGCTTAGGCGGTCAGGGGAACTCTGGGGCCAACGTCCTGACTTTC
TRBV18	-	TRBD1	TRBJ1-5	CASSQTGDQPQHF	TGTGCCAGCTCTCAGACAGGGGATCAGCCCCAGCATTTT
TRBV15	once	TRBD1	TRBJ2-7	CATGREGDRAYEQYF	TGTGCCACCGGCAGAGAAGGGGACAGAGCCTACGAGCAGTACTTC
TRBV2	few	TRBD1	TRBJ2-3	CASSQDRGDTQYF	TGTGCCAGCAGTCAAGACAGGGGAGACACGCAGTATTTT
TRBV6-4	few	TRBD1	TRBJ1-2	CASSGDRGYGYTF	TGTGCCAGCAGTGGGGACAGGGGCTATGGCTACACCTTC
TRBV7-9	-	-	TRBJ1-4	CASSFRQSNEKLFF	TGTGCCAGCAGCTTCCGACAGAGTAATGAAAAACTGTTTTTT
TRBV6-6	-	TRBD1	TRBJ1-4	CASSYPGQGASEKLFF	TGTGCCAGCAGTTATCCGGGACAGGGGGCGAGTGAAAAACTGTTTTTT
TRBV28	-	-	TRBJ2-5	CASSRGVWGETQYF	TGTGCCAGCAGCCGCGGGGTTTGGGGAGAGACCCAGTACTTC
TRBV27	-	TRBD1	TRBJ2-7	CASSLSARDSRYEQYF	TGTGCCAGCAGTTTATCCGCCAGGGACAGCCGCTACGAGCAGTACTTC
TRBV25-1	-	TRBD1	TRBJ1-5	CASSGSGTGFNQPQHF	TGTGCCAGCAGTGGATCCGGGACAGGGTTCAATCAGCCCCAGCATTTT
TRBV7-9	-	-	TRBJ1-2	CSSSITGNTNYGYTF	TGTTCCAGCAGCATTACAGGGAATACCAACTATGGCTACACCTTC
TRBV10-3	-	-	TRBJ1-1	CAISVEGWGTEAFF	TGTGCCATCAGTGTCGAGGGTTGGGGCACTGAAGCTTTCTTT
TRBV2	once	TRBD1	TRBJ1-3	CASSGAGGDTIYF	TGTGCCAGCAGTGGGGCAGGGGGAGACACCATATATTTT
TRBV5-1	-	TRBD1	TRBJ1-6	CASGLTGGGSYNSPLHF	TGCGCCAGCGGTCTCACAGGGGGCGGATCCTATAATTCACCCCTCCACTTT
TRBV6-6	few	-	TRBJ1-5	CASSYPDRWANQPQHF	TGTGCCAGCAGTTACCCCGACAGGTGGGCGAATCAGCCCCAGCATTTT
TRBV5-4	-	TRBD1	TRBJ2-7	CATGIVGTGDYEQYF	TGTGCCACCGGGATAGTTGGGACAGGTGACTACGAGCAGTACTTC
TRBV18	-	-	TRBJ2-2	CASSPAGRTGELFF	TGTGCCAGCTCACCGGCAGGGCGCACCGGGGAGCTGTTTTTT
TRBV19	-	-	TRBJ1-1	CASSSEGSAEAFF	TGTGCCAGTAGTTCAGAAGGAAGCGCTGAAGCTTTCTTT
TRBV5-1	once	TRBD1	TRBJ2-7	CASSWDSASYEQYF	TGCGCCAGCAGCTGGGACAGTGCTTCCTACGAGCAGTACTTC
TRBV7-9	-	-	TRBJ2-7	CASSLASGLGYEQYF	TGTGCCAGCAGCTTAGCGTCAGGGTTGGGCTACGAGCAGTACTTC
TRBV2	-	TRBD2	TRBJ2-3	CASSEALAGGDTQYF	TGTGCCAGCAGTGAAGCGCTTGCGGGGGGAGATACGCAGTATTTT
TRBV9	-	-	TRBJ2-5	CASSVGTGPSGTQYF	TGTGCCAGCAGCGTTGGTACAGGGCCGAGCGGGACCCAGTACTTC
TRBV9	few	TRBD2	TRBJ2-2	CASSVGLDATTGELFF	TGTGCCAGCAGCGTTGGACTAGATGCTACCACCGGGGAGCTGTTTTTT
TRBV6-1	-	TRBD1	TRBJ2-7	CASRHRGSYEQYF	TGTGCCAGCAGGCACAGGGGCTCCTACGAGCAGTACTTC
TRBV7-3	-	TRBD1	TRBJ2-7	CASSFTGTGASYEQYF	TGTGCCAGCAGCTTCACCGGGACAGGGGCTTCCTACGAGCAGTACTTC
TRBV10-3	few	-	TRBJ2-7	CAISDGTYEQYF	TGTGCCATCAGCGACGGGACCTACGAGCAGTACTTC
TRBV7-9	once	-	TRBJ2-1	CASSSMGGGADNEQFF	TGTGCCAGCAGCTCCATGGGAGGGGGGGCCGACAATGAGCAGTTCTTC
TRBV5-6	-	-	TRBJ2-7	CASSTVSYEQYF	TGTGCCAGCAGCACGGTCTCCTACGAGCAGTACTTC
TRBV15	few	TRBD2	TRBJ2-1	CATSQKLAGDVNEQFF	TGTGCCACCAGCCAAAAACTAGCGGGGGATGTCAATGAGCAGTTCTTC
TRBV18	-	TRBD1	TRBJ2-1	CASSSTGTGNGEQFF	TGTGCCAGCTCATCGACCGGGACAGGGAACGGCGAGCAGTTCTTC
TRBV30	-	TRBD1	TRBJ2-2	CAWTGGPNTGELFF	TGTGCCTGGACAGGGGGCCCTAACACCGGGGAGCTGTTTTTT
TRBV6-1	few	-	TRBJ1-5	CASSDLGNQPQHF	TGTGCCAGCAGTGATCTTGGCAATCAGCCCCAGCATTTT
TRBV23-1	few	-	TRBJ1-2	CASNLTANNYGYTF	TGCGCCAGCAATCTGACAGCTAATAACTATGGCTACACCTTC
TRBV19	once	-	TRBJ2-4	CASSIPEAKNIQYF	TGTGCCAGTAGTATACCCGAGGCCAAAAACATTCAGTACTTC
TRBV6-6	-	-	TRBJ1-1	CASSWDSKNTEAFF	TGTGCCAGCAGTTGGGACTCAAAGAACACTGAAGCTTTCTTT
TRBV29-1	-	-	TRBJ1-2	CSVGSRAVGGYTF	TGCAGCGTTGGGAGCAGGGCGGTCGGCGGCTACACCTTC